The TCR beta chain described here comes from a study of blood T cell repertoires in COVID-19 (dated by TCRdb to 2019 to 2021). Turning to the overall study: The collaborator samples originated in the United States, Italy and Spain and spanned the acute and convalescent phases of COVID-19. The prospective study material was composed of cDNA or gDNA derived from T cells, B-cell-depleted T cells, or PBMCs. Deeply sampled blood TCRbeta repertoires from subjects exposed to, actively infected with, or recovered from COVID-19 were included in the dataset. A freely available public database, intended as a resource for researchers studying the immune response to SARS-CoV-2, is where the repertoires were released. The samples were drawn from the first 160 participants of the ongoing ImmuneRACE study and from 950 to 1,500 subjects provided by 6 global collaborators. Nearly every sample came with metadata listing a de-identified subject ID, COVID-19 status, age in years and sex. Where available, HLA class I and class II types were obtained from metadata supplied by the sample provider rather than from assay-based typing. Paper-wide results and their limitations: The quantity of clinical and demographic metadata differed by source and by participant and was supplied without curation.

V and J lose 3 bases and 11 bases, and a span of 11 bases separates them. CDR1 and CDR2 were assigned from the germline V gene as SGHTA and FQGNSA. The CDR3 spans 12 residues, from the cysteine through the phenylalanine. Of the read, only the CDR3 DNA is kept; its 36 bases are in frame from base 1. The immunoSEQ Assay, a bias-controlled multiplex PCR, was used to amplify TCRbeta CDR3 regions from genomic DNA. Regarding the original processing steps: The number of nucleated cells in each sample was estimated from the amplification of reference gene primers within the assay. To quantify the absolute abundance of each unique TCRbeta CDR3 rearrangement, sequence reads were collapsed and filtered. For each sample, productive Simpson clonality was calculated as the square root of Simpson's diversity index over productive rearrangements. Not all clones reach the TCRdb copy of this immuneACCESS table, which keeps in-frame sequences only. Checked studies attribute under half of the gap to unresolved V genes and leave the rest unexplained. The D gene and trimming were derived from the DNA, and the V and J assignments and clone size from that table. This sample has over 200,000 clones in its table, and over 70% of those were observed once. Together, the top ten hold over 3.5% of the sample.

In the prospective study, participants were 18 to 89 years old, resided in approximately 25 geographic areas of the United States, and were enrolled through a virtual design. In the prospective study, participants were assigned to cohorts based on the clinical history participants reported in a screening survey and a study questionnaire. Exposed participants had been in contact, within 2 weeks of entering the study, with a person who had a PCR-confirmed or clinician-diagnosed case of COVID-19. In the prospective study, whole blood, serum and a nasopharyngeal or oropharyngeal swab were collected from each participant by mobile phlebotomists. Participants in the prospective study had the option to provide additional blood draws and questionnaires over an approximately 2-month period. Before DNA extraction, blood samples from the prospective study were shipped at room temperature or frozen. Remarks on this clone: Its antigen is currently not known. No base quality values were provided; no much bigger clone lies one nucleotide off.

This sequence was found in a woman under 40 who had been exposed to COVID-19. The chain is made from TRBV7-2 and TRBJ2-1; the D region possibly corresponds to TRBD2 (6 bases align). Sequenced material: PBMCs or T cells enriched from blood (not recorded which). The DNA reads TGTGCCAGCAGCTTTTCGGCGGGGAAGCAGTTCTTC. Translated, it reads CASSFSAGKQFF.